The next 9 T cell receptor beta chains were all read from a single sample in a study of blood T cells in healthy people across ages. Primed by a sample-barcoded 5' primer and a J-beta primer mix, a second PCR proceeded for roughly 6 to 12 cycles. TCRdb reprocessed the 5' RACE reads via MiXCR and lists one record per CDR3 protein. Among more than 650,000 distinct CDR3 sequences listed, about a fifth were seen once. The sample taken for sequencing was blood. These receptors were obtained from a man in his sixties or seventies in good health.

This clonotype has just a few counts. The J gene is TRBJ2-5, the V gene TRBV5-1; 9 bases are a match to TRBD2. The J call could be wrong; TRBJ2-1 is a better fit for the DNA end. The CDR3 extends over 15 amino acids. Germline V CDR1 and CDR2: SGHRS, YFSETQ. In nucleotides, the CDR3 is TGCGCCAGCAGCTTGGAAGGGACTAGCTACACGAGGCAGTTCTTC. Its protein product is CASSLEGTSYTRQFF.

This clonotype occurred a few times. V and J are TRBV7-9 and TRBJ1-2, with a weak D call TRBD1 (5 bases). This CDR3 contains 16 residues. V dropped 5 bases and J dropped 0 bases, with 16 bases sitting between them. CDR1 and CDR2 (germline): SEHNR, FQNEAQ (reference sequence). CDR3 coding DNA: TGTGCCAGCAGCCCCCCAGGGACCGATGCTAACTATGGCTACACCTTC. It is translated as CASSPPGTDANYGYTF. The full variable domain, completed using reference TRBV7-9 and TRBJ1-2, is DTGVSQNPRHKITKRGQNVTFRCDPISEHNRLYWYRQTLGQGPEFLTYFQNEAQLEKSRLLSDRFSAERPKGSFSTLEIQRTEQGDSAMYLCASSPPGTDANYGYTFGSGTRLTVV.

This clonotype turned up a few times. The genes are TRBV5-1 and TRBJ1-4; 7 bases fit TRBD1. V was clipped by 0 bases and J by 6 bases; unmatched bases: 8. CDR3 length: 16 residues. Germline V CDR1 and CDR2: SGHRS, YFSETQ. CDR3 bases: TGCGCCAGCAGCTTGGCCCCGGCAGGGGGTGATGAAAAACTGTTTTTT. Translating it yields CASSLAPAGGDEKLFF.

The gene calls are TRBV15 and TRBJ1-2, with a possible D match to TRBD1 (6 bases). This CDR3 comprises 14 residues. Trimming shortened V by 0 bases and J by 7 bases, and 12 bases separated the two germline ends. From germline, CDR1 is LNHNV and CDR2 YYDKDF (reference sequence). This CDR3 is CATSRDRGVRGYTF. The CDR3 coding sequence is TGTGCCACCAGCAGAGATAGGGGGGTCCGTGGCTACACCTTC. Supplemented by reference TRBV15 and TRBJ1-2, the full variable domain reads DAMVIQNPRYQVTQFGKPVTLSCSQTLNHNVMYWYQQKSSQAPKLLFHYYDKDFNNEADTPDNFQSRRPNTSFCFLDIRSPGLGDTAMYLCATSRDRGVRGYTFGSGTRLTVV.

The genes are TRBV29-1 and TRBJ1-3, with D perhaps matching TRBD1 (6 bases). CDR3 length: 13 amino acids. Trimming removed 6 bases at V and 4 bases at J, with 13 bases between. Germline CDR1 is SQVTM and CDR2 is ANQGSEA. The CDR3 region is CSVSQGSGNTIYF. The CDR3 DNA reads TGCAGCGTCTCACAGGGATCAGGAAACACCATATATTTT.

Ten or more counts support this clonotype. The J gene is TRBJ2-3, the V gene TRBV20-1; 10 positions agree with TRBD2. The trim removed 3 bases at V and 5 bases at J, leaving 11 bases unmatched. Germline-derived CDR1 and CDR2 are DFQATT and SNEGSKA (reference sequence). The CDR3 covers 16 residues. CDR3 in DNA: TGCAGTGCTAGGGGAGGACTAGCGGAGTACAGAGATACGCAGTATTTT. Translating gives CSARGGLAEYRDTQYF.

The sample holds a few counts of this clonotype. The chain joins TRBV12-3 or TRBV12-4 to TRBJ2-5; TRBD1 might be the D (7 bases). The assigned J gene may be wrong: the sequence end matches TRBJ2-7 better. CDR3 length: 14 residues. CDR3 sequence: CASSFGGGVYEQYF. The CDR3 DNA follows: TGTGCCAGCAGTTTCGGAGGGGGCGTCTACGAGCAGTACTTC.

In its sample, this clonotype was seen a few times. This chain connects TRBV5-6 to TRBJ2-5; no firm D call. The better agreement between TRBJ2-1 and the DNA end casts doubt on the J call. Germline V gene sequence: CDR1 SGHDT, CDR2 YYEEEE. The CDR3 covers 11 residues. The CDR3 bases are TGTGCCAGCAGCCGGCTATGGGAGCAGTTCTTC. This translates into CASSRLWEQFF.

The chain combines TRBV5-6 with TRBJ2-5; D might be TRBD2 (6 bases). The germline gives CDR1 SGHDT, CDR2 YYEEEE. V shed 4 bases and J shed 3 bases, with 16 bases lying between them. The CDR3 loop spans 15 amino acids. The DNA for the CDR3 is TGTGCCAGCAGCGACGAACCAGCGGGTGAAGAGACCCAGTACTTC. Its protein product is CASSDEPAGEETQYF.